Each of the 14 T cell receptor beta chains below was sequenced from the same sample in a study of sequential checkpoint blockade in melanoma. As to treatment: randomized to nivolumab then ipilimumab (arm A) or the reverse (arm B). Clones were sequenced by immunoSEQ multiplex PCR, and TCRdb holds only the in-frame ones, with some missing. The repertoire holds roughly 20,000 clones, roughly 82% seen once, with 51% in the top ten. The sample was CD8+ T cells sorted from blood (inferred from file names), taken from a patient given nivolumab and ipilimumab in sequence. The receptors shown here come from a human donor with melanoma.

This chain connects TRBV12-2 to TRBJ1-5; TRBD1, the table's D call, lacks a check against the DNA. TRBV12-2 constitutes a pseudogene. The length of the CDR3 is 15 residues. CDR3 coding DNA: TGTGCAAGTCCCAAGAAGCGACAGAGCAATCAGCCCCAGCATTTT. As protein: CASPKKRQSNQPQHF.

This clone was observed a few times. The V call is TRBV4-3, the J call TRBJ2-1; 9 bases align to TRBD2. CDR3 length: 15 residues. Germline CDR1 reads LGHNA; CDR2 reads YSLEER. The J segment lost 4 bases and the V segment lost 4 bases, leaving 5 bases of the junction unmatched. CDR3 in amino acids: CASSLGTSPYNEQFF. In nucleotides, the CDR3 is TGCGCCAGCAGCCTCGGGACTAGCCCTTACAATGAGCAGTTCTTC.

The rearrangement uses TRBV6-5 and TRBJ1-1, with no clear D. The germline V gene has CDR1 MNHEY and CDR2 SVGAGI. The CDR3 extends over 14 amino acids. V lost 4 bases, J lost 3 bases, and 12 bases lay in between. The CDR3 coding sequence is TGTGCCAGCAGTTCTATTGAGTCGGACACTGAAGCTTTCTTT. This translates into CASSSIESDTEAFF.

The chain recombines TRBV7-9 with TRBJ1-5, with D unclear. Trimming cost V 5 bases and J 3 bases, with 5 bases left between them. The CDR3 is made up of 12 amino acids. In germline, CDR1 is SEHNR, CDR2 FQNEAQ (reference sequence). CDR3 protein: CASSLPNQPQHF. The CDR3 region has the DNA TGTGCCAGCAGCCTCCCCAATCAGCCCCAGCATTTT.

This clone has only a few counts. The genes are TRBV14 and TRBJ2-7, with 11 bases fitting TRBD2. The germline CDR1 and CDR2 sequences are SGHDN and FVKESK. The V gene end was trimmed by 1 base and the J gene end by 4 bases; junction bases not matched to a gene: 6. The CDR3 length is 16 residues. The CDR3 loop reads CASSQAPSGGRYEQYF. The CDR3 DNA reads as TGTGCCAGCAGCCAAGCCCCTAGCGGGGGGAGGTACGAGCAGTACTTC.

On this clone itself: At one end, the junction sequence differs from germline, possibly due to a read error. The chain employs TRBV5-8 and TRBJ1-2, with 8 nucleotides matching TRBD1. Germline CDR1 is SGHTS and CDR2 is YDEGEE. The CDR3 runs 16 residues. Here the CDR3 reads CASSQESTGGWIGYTF. In nucleotides, the CDR3 is TGCGCCAGCAGCCAAGAAAGCACAGGGGGATGGATTGGCTACACCTTC. The full variable domain, completed using reference TRBV5-8 and TRBJ1-2, is EAGVTQSPTHLIKTRGQQATLRCSPISGHTSVYWYQQALGLGLQFLLWYDEGEERNRGNFPPRFSGRQFPNYSSELNVNALELEDSALYLCASSQESTGGWIGYTFGSGTRLTVV.

This clone appeared a few times. Written as DNA, the CDR3 is TGTGCCAGTAGTATTAAATCGGGACATCTTAGCAATCAGCCCCAGCATTTT. It specifies CASSIKSGHLSNQPQHF. The chain has TRBV19 and TRBJ1-5, with D tentatively TRBD1 (6 bases). The CDR3 consists of 17 residues. The V and J ends lost 3 bases and 0 bases respectively, with 15 bases between them. Per the germline V gene, CDR1 is LNHDA and CDR2 is SQIVND (reference sequence).

The V gene is TRBV4-3, the J gene TRBJ1-6, with D possibly TRBD1 on 6 matching bases. V lost 0 bases to trimming and J lost 6 bases, with 15 bases between them. CDR3 length equals 17 residues. Per the germline V gene, CDR1 is LGHNA and CDR2 is YSLEER. In DNA form, the CDR3 reads TGCGCCAGCAGCCAAGAAGACAGGCCGCCGAGTAATTCACCCCTCCACTTT. Protein sequence: CASSQEDRPPSNSPLHF.

CDR3 nucleotides: TGTGCCAGCAGCTCGGGGGGGCCGGAGACCCAGTACTTC. It codes for CASSSGGPETQYF. V is TRBV5-4 and J is TRBJ2-5; 8 bases are a match to TRBD2. The CDR3 spans 13 residues. Germline lookup yields CDR1 SGHNT and CDR2 YYREEE (reference sequence). The V gene end was trimmed by 3 bases and the J gene end by 5 bases; junction bases not matched to a gene: 3.

The chain uses TRBV4-2 and TRBJ1-3; TRBD1 matches 10 bases. CDR1 LGHNA and CDR2 YNFKEQ come from the germline V gene. V was clipped by 0 bases and J by 4 bases; unmatched bases: 6. The CDR3 has 17 residues. Here the CDR3 DNA reads TGTGCCAGCAGCCAAGAAAGCCCGGGACAGGGGGGAAACACCATATATTTT. Translation: CASSQESPGQGGNTIYF.

The V call is TRBV5-1, the J call TRBJ2-4, with D uncertain. This CDR3 is built from 14 residues. Germline V gene data show CDR1 as SGHRS and CDR2 as YFSETQ. Trimming removed 2 bases at V and 1 base at J, with 7 bases between. In DNA form, the CDR3 reads TGCGCCAGCAGCTTTGTCCGGGCCAAAAACATTCAGTACTTC. It encodes CASSFVRAKNIQYF.

The chain uses TRBV7-9 and TRBJ1-4; 11 positions agree with TRBD1. CDR1 SEHNR and CDR2 FQNEAQ come from the germline V gene (reference sequence). This CDR3 is built from 15 residues. The V gene end was trimmed by 5 bases and the J gene end by 5 bases; junction bases not matched to a gene: 4. CDR3 sequence (DNA): TGTGCCAGCAGCCTAGGACAGGGGGCGAATGAAAAACTGTTTTTT. Protein sequence: CASSLGQGANEKLFF.

The V and J genes are TRBV7-9 and TRBJ1-1, with D perhaps matching TRBD1 (6 bases). Trimming shortened V by 6 bases and J by 5 bases, and 10 bases separated the two germline ends. Germline loops: CDR1 SEHNR, CDR2 FQNEAQ (reference sequence). The CDR3 totals 12 residues. This CDR3 is CASRPQGTEAFF. CDR3 bases: TGTGCCAGCAGACCTCAGGGGACTGAAGCTTTCTTT.

This chain joins TRBV6-6 and TRBJ2-5, with TRBD2 identical over 12 bases. Trimming at V came to 2 bases and at J to 4 bases, leaving 2 bases not matched to a gene. The CDR3 runs to 15 residues. Germline CDR1 MNHNY, CDR2 SVGAGI (reference sequence). The DNA for the CDR3 is TGTGCCAGCAGTTACGTGGGACTAGCGGGAGAGACCCAGTACTTC. It encodes CASSYVGLAGETQYF.